This T cell receptor (beta chain) came from a study of blood T cell repertoires in COVID-19. In the original workflow: Reference gene primers were amplified, and this amplification served to estimate nucleated cell counts. Assay used: immunoSEQ multiplex PCR; TCRdb lists only in-frame clones, some missing. V, J and clone size derive from that table, while D and trimming were established from the DNA sequence. The sample lists 130,000 to 150,000 clones, approximately 80% occurring once. The CDR3 runs to 12 residues. J gave up 9 bases and V 4 bases, and 4 bases lay outside the gene matches. From germline, CDR1 is SGHDN and CDR2 FVKESK.

The clonotype was recovered from a man aged 55 to 70 with active or convalescent COVID-19. This sequence joins TRBV14 and TRBJ2-3; 7 bases fit TRBD1. The specimen sequenced was peripheral blood. CDR3 in amino acids: CASSPQGVTQYF. CDR3 DNA: TGTGCCAGCAGCCCTCAGGGGGTGACGCAGTATTTT.